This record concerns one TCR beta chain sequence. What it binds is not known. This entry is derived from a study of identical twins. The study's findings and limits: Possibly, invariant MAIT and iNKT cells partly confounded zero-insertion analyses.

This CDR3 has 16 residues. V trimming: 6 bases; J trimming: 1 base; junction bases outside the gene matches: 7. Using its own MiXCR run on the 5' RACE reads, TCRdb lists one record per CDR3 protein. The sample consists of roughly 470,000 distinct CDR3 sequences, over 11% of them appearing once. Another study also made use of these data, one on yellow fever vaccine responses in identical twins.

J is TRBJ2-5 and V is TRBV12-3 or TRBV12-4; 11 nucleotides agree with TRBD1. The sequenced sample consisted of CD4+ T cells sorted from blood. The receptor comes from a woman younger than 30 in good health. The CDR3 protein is CASRGTGGRGQETQYF. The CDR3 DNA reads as TGTGCCAGCAGGGGGACAGGGGGGAGGGGCCAAGAGACCCAGTACTTC.